This TCR beta chain was captured by sequencing in a study of beta chain features in type 1 diabetes. All of the isolated RNA was reverse transcribed, so expressed TCRB transcripts were sequenced. Assay: immunoSEQ multiplex PCR; the TCRdb copy retains only in-frame clones and omits some. The table shows roughly 180,000 clones, with around an eighth occurring only once. This clone has more than one count but fewer than ten. Its target is unknown. Once sorted, every population was more than 95% pure. Germline V CDR1 and CDR2: MNHEY, SMNVEV (reference sequence). The CDR3 is made up of 15 amino acids. With V trimmed by 5 bases and J by 2 bases, 8 bases remained unmatched. Regarding the study as a whole: Short templates might get an advantage during PCR, and this would be equal in patients and controls.

The chain couples TRBV27 to TRBJ2-5; 7 positions agree with TRBD1. Sequenced input: central memory CD4+ T cells from blood. The TCR originated in a woman aged 18-29 years in good health. CDR3 in amino acids: CASSKWDSGQETQYF. The CDR3 region has the DNA TGTGCCAGCAGTAAATGGGACAGCGGACAAGAGACCCAGTACTTC.